This TCR beta chain was retrieved from a study of cytomegalovirus exposure and HLA in healthy donors. Germline trimming cut 5 bases from V and 2 bases from J; bases unmatched to any gene: 1. The CDR3 is made up of 14 amino acids. Germline V CDR1 and CDR2: SNHLY, FYNNEI. PCR involved 60 Vbeta and 13 Jbeta primers. The protocol was immunoSEQ multiplex PCR, while the TCRdb copy is restricted to in-frame clones and leaves out a portion. The data show 100,000 or so clones, roughly 70% seen once. The sample was PBMCs. V gene TRBV2 combines with J gene TRBJ2-7; 12 nucleotides agree with TRBD2. This sequence originates from a man aged 40-55 years in good health and CMV-seronegative. Here the CDR3 DNA reads TGTGCCAGCAGTCTAGCGGGAGGGGCCTACGAGCAGTACTTC. It encodes CASSLAGGAYEQYF.